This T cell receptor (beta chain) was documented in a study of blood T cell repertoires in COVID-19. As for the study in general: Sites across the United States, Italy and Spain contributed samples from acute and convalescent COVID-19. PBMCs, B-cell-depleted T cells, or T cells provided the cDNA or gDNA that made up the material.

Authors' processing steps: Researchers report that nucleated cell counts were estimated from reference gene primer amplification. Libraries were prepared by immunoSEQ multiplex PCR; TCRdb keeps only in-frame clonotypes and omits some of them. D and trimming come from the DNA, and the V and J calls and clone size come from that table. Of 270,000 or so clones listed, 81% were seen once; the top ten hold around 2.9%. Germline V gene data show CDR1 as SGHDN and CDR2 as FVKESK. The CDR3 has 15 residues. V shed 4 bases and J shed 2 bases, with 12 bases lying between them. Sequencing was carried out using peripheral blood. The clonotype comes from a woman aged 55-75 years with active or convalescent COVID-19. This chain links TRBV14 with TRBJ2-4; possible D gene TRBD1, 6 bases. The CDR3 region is CASSPLDRPKNIQYF. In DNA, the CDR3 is TGTGCCAGCAGCCCCCTTGACAGGCCCAAAAACATTCAGTACTTC.